Listed below are T cell receptor beta chains from one sample, sequenced in a study of cytomegalovirus exposure and HLA in healthy donors. The data were produced by immunoSEQ multiplex PCR, yet TCRdb's version contains in-frame clones alone and is incomplete. The repertoire includes approximately 100,000 clones, 88% of them detected once, and about 2% sits in the top ten. Sequencing was performed on PBMCs. Every receptor here comes from a woman aged 18-30 years in good health and CMV-seropositive. Each CDR3 is given with its conserved first and last residue. Fields, in order: clone size, D gene, V gene, J gene, CDR3 protein, CDR3 DNA. D genes are given only for firm matches. Clone size appears in some rows only: once, few, many, or a class for an expanded clone.

>-|TRBD1|TRBV7-8|TRBJ2-1
CASSSYQATGEQFF
TGTGCCAGCAGCTCATACCAAGCGACAGGGGAACAGTTCTTC
>-|-|TRBV2|TRBJ2-3
CASTGLADTQYF
TGTGCCAGCACAGGGCTCGCAGATACGCAGTATTTT
>-|-|TRBV2|TRBJ1-6
CASSDGAYNSPLHF
TGTGCCAGCAGTGACGGGGCCTATAATTCACCCCTCCACTTT
>once|TRBD2|TRBV5-1|TRBJ2-1
CASRPSSGVYNEQFF
TGCGCCAGCAGACCGTCTAGCGGGGTCTACAATGAGCAGTTCTTC
>-|-|TRBV28|TRBJ1-5
CASSRYINQPQHF
TGTGCCAGCAGCCGATACATCAATCAGCCCCAGCATTTT
>-|TRBD1|TRBV6-5|TRBJ1-6
CASSYGTGGTPLHF
TGTGCCAGCAGTTACGGGACAGGGGGGACACCCCTCCACTTT